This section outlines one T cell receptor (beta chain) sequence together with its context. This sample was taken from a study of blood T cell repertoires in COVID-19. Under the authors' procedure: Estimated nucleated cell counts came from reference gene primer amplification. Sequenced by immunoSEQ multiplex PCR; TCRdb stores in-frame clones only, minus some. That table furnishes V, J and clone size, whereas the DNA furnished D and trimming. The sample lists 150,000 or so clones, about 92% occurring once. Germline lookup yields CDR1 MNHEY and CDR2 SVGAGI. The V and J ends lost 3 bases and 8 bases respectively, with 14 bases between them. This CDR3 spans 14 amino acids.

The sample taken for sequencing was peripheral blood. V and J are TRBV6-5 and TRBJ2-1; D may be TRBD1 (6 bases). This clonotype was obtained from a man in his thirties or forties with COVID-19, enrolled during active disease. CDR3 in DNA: TGTGCCAGCAGTTATGGGGGCATATGGGATGAGCAGTTCTTC. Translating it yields CASSYGGIWDEQFF.